This T cell receptor (beta chain) originates from a study of blood T cell repertoires in COVID-19. Participants had their cohort set by participant-reported clinical history. Method: immunoSEQ multiplex PCR; TCRdb's copy keeps in-frame clones and lacks some. The table records around 320,000 clones, 90% of them present only once. This clonotype originated in a woman in her twenties or thirties who had been exposed to COVID-19. Sequences were obtained from PBMCs or T cells enriched from blood (not recorded which).

The CDR3 DNA reads TGTGCCAGCAGCCCAAGGACAGGGGGTGAAAAACTGTTTTTT. Translating it yields CASSPRTGGEKLFF. The chain joins TRBV9 to TRBJ1-4; 10 bases match TRBD1. Germline V gene lookup returns CDR1 SGDLS and CDR2 YYNGEE. This CDR3 has 14 residues. Trimming removed 4 bases from V and 7 bases from J; junction bases left unmatched: 4.